The T cell receptor beta chain under discussion was sequenced for a study of blood T cell repertoires in COVID-19. Sequencing was performed with immunoSEQ multiplex PCR; in TCRdb, only in-frame clones are kept and a portion is missing. The sample carries 150,000 to 200,000 clones, about 85% recorded once. This CDR3 has 13 amino acids. The germline V gene has CDR1 SEHNR and CDR2 FQNEAQ (reference sequence). The ends were cut back, 5 bases at V and 7 bases at J, with 12 bases in the middle. This TCR derives from a man older than 75 with COVID-19, enrolled during active disease. The chain is built from TRBV7-9 and TRBJ1-5; D possibly corresponds to TRBD1 (5 bases). Sequencing used peripheral blood. CDR3 bases: TGTGCCAGCAGCCCAGTCCAGGGCCAGCCCCAGCATTTT. Its translation: CASSPVQGQPQHF.